This T cell receptor beta chain was recovered during a study of cytotoxic CD8 clonotypes in ibrutinib-treated CLL. Broader study findings: The study found clonality rose at ibrutinib response, then fell toward baseline at progression. Baseline clonality, higher than in age-matched healthy donors, tracked circulating CD8+ T-cell counts. Contraction or stability on treatment was seen for public clonotypes, which were uncommon.

With respect to this clone: Its specificity is unknown.

Method: immunoSEQ multiplex PCR; TCRdb's copy keeps in-frame clones and lacks some. This table holds 250,000 to 350,000 clones, roughly four fifths found once. Per the germline V gene, CDR1 is SGHTA and CDR2 is FQGNSA. The CDR3 contains 18 residues. V shed 4 bases and J 0 bases; nucleotides not matched to a gene: 10. The sequence came from a human donor with chronic lymphocytic leukemia. This material consisted of PBMCs, taken at disease progression, from a patient treated with ibrutinib. This sequence joins TRBV7-2 and TRBJ2-7; 12 nucleotides match TRBD2. Here the CDR3 reads CASSSPGLAGPSSYEQYF. The CDR3 nucleotides read TGTGCCAGCAGCTCTCCTGGACTAGCGGGGCCCAGCTCCTACGAGCAGTACTTC.